These T cell receptor beta chains were read from a single sample in a study of blood T cell repertoires in COVID-19. Here immunoSEQ multiplex PCR was the method, and the copy in TCRdb shows in-frame clones only, minus some. The repertoire holds 150,000 or so clones, with about three quarters as singletons. Sequences were obtained from peripheral blood. All receptors derive from a woman of 80 years or more with active or convalescent COVID-19. The CDR3 runs from the conserved cysteine through the conserved F or W. D genes are given only for firm matches. Clone size is given for some rows only: seen once, a few or many times, or a class if the clone is expanded.

D gene	clone size	J gene	V gene	CDR3 protein	CDR3 DNA
TRBD2	few	TRBJ2-1	TRBV3-1/TRBV3-2	CASSLSGGFYNEQFF	TGTGCCAGCAGCCTTAGCGGGGGTTTCTACAATGAGCAGTTCTTC
TRBD1	NA	TRBJ1-3	TRBV4-2	CASSQDRTGVRNTIYF	TGTGCCAGCAGCCAAGATCGGACAGGGGTACGGAACACCATATATTTT
NA	NA	TRBJ1-2	TRBV5-8	CASSPKNPEFNYGYTF	TGTGCCAGCAGCCCAAAGAACCCCGAGTTTAACTATGGCTACACCTTC
TRBD1	once	TRBJ1-4	TRBV29-1	CSVGGQGEKLFF	TGCAGCGTTGGGGGACAGGGGGAAAAACTGTTTTTT
NA	NA	TRBJ1-3	TRBV2	CASSENRAGNTIYF	TGTGCCAGCAGTGAAAACAGGGCTGGAAACACCATATATTTT
NA	NA	TRBJ1-6	TRBV7-3	CASSLNAINNSPLHF	TGTGCCAGCAGCTTAAATGCGATTAATAATTCACCCCTCCACTTT
TRBD1	NA	TRBJ2-2	TRBV5-1	CASSWGQGTGELFF	TGCGCCAGCAGCTGGGGACAGGGGACCGGGGAGCTGTTTTTT
TRBD1	NA	TRBJ1-5	TRBV6-5	CASTGQGNQPQHF	TGTGCCAGCACGGGACAGGGGAATCAGCCCCAGCATTTT
TRBD2	NA	TRBJ2-7	TRBV2	CASRLGTSVYEQYF	TGTGCCAGCCGCTTGGGGACTAGCGTCTACGAGCAGTACTTC
NA	NA	TRBJ1-2	TRBV3-1/TRBV3-2	CASSRPPGSDYTF	TGTGCCAGCAGCCGTCCCCCGGGGAGTGACTACACCTTC
TRBD1	NA	TRBJ1-2	TRBV19	CASSPRLSRGILGGGYTF	TGTGCCAGTAGCCCCCGGTTGTCCAGGGGGATTCTTGGCGGTGGCTACACCTTC
TRBD2	few	TRBJ2-1	TRBV27	CASSPRTSGGLYNEQFF	TGTGCCAGCAGTCCCAGGACTAGCGGGGGCCTATACAATGAGCAGTTCTTC
NA	NA	TRBJ1-1	TRBV4-1	CASSQVSGALTEAFF	TGCGCCAGCAGCCAAGTATCGGGAGCTCTGACTGAAGCTTTCTTT
NA	few	TRBJ1-2	TRBV28	CASREYYGYTF	TGTGCCAGCAGGGAGTACTATGGCTACACCTTC
TRBD1	NA	TRBJ2-2	TRBV6-6	CASSPLYTGGDTGELFF	TGTGCCAGCAGTCCATTATATACAGGGGGCGACACCGGGGAGCTGTTTTTT
TRBD1	NA	TRBJ1-2	TRBV7-2	CASTPGQGNYGYTF	TGTGCCAGCACCCCGGGACAGGGAAACTATGGCTACACCTTC
NA	NA	TRBJ1-1	TRBV7-2	CASSLGESGTEAFF	TGTGCCAGCAGCCTCGGGGAGTCCGGCACTGAAGCTTTCTTT
NA	once	TRBJ1-1	TRBV10-3	CAISEAGPRNTEAFF	TGTGCCATCAGTGAGGCGGGGCCTCGGAACACTGAAGCTTTCTTT
TRBD2	NA	TRBJ2-1	TRBV6-5	CASSPTSGGVGEQFF	TGTGCCAGCAGTCCGACTAGCGGGGGGGTTGGTGAGCAGTTCTTC
NA	NA	TRBJ1-2	TRBV27	CASSLIGNYGYTF	TGTGCCAGCAGTTTGATCGGTAACTATGGCTACACCTTC
TRBD1	NA	TRBJ2-2	TRBV19	CASSNHQGANTGELFF	TGTGCCAGTAGCAACCACCAGGGGGCGAACACCGGGGAGCTGTTTTTT
NA	NA	TRBJ1-1	TRBV4-3	CASSLPGETFF	TGCGCCAGCAGCCTCCCAGGGGAAACTTTCTTT
TRBD1	NA	TRBJ1-1	TRBV19	CASRRAGTGPNTEAFF	TGTGCCAGTAGGCGAGCCGGGACAGGGCCGAACACTGAAGCTTTCTTT
NA	NA	TRBJ2-3	TRBV4-1	CASSPTGGLDTQYF	TGCGCCAGCAGCCCCACGGGGGGCCTAGATACGCAGTATTTT
NA	NA	TRBJ1-1	TRBV5-6	CASSLGQGISEAFF	TGTGCCAGCAGCTTGGGTCAGGGAATATCTGAAGCTTTCTTT
TRBD1	NA	TRBJ2-7	TRBV18	CASSPDRDEQYF	TGTGCCAGCTCCCCAGACAGGGACGAGCAGTACTTC
TRBD2	NA	TRBJ2-1	TRBV7-3	CASSLRFSSGGNEQFF	TGTGCCAGCAGCTTAAGGTTCTCTAGCGGGGGCAATGAGCAGTTCTTC
TRBD1	many	TRBJ2-7	TRBV19	CASSLSGTGWDEQYF	TGTGCCAGTAGCTTATCCGGGACAGGGTGGGACGAGCAGTACTTC
NA	NA	TRBJ1-4	TRBV28	CASSLGGVKLFF	TGTGCCAGCAGTTTGGGGGGGGTGAAACTGTTTTTT
NA	NA	TRBJ1-5	TRBV4-1	CASSQTPGTRTSAQHF	TGCGCCAGCAGCCAAACTCCCGGGACACGCACTTCGGCCCAGCATTTT
TRBD2	once	TRBJ2-7	TRBV2	CASSERLAGYEQYF	TGTGCCAGCAGTGAAAGACTAGCGGGCTACGAGCAGTACTTC
NA	NA	TRBJ1-4	TRBV6-6	CASRQAQGGREKLFF	TGTGCCAGCAGACAAGCCCAGGGAGGGCGTGAAAAACTGTTTTTT
NA	NA	TRBJ1-2	TRBV18	CASSPGSREGYTF	TGTGCCAGCTCACCGGGCTCCCGGGAGGGCTACACCTTC
NA	NA	TRBJ1-1	TRBV28	CASSPAGNTEAFF	TGTGCCAGCAGTCCAGCAGGGAACACTGAAGCTTTCTTT
TRBD1	NA	TRBJ1-6	TRBV28	CASIKTTGGSSPLHF	TGTGCCAGCATTAAAACGACAGGGGGGAGCTCACCCCTCCACTTT
NA	NA	TRBJ1-5	TRBV19	CASSMAGGNQPQHF	TGTGCCAGTAGTATGGCGGGTGGCAATCAGCCCCAGCATTTT
TRBD1	NA	TRBJ1-1	TRBV20-1	CSASKGQGTLGAEAFF	TGCAGTGCTAGTAAGGGACAGGGGACGCTTGGGGCTGAAGCTTTCTTT
NA	once	TRBJ1-5	TRBV19	CASISAMGHQPQHF	TGTGCCAGTATATCAGCTATGGGGCACCAGCCCCAGCATTTT
TRBD1	NA	TRBJ2-2	TRBV11-1	CASSFRDRETGELFF	TGTGCCAGCAGCTTCCGGGACAGGGAGACCGGGGAGCTGTTTTTT
NA	NA	TRBJ1-3	TRBV4-1	CASSQELTWALSGNTIYF	TGCGCCAGCAGCCAAGAGTTAACATGGGCCCTCTCTGGAAACACCATATATTTT
NA	NA	TRBJ1-5	TRBV2	CATSIQGGNQPQHF	TGTGCCACCTCGATCCAAGGGGGCAATCAGCCCCAGCATTTT
TRBD1	NA	TRBJ2-2	TRBV5-5	CASSLATGASTGELFF	TGTGCCAGCAGCTTGGCAACAGGGGCCAGCACCGGGGAGCTGTTTTTT
TRBD1	NA	TRBJ1-2	TRBV28	CASSSPGTGVHYGYTF	TGTGCCAGCAGCAGCCCGGGGACAGGGGTGCACTATGGCTACACCTTC
TRBD1	once	TRBJ1-5	TRBV6-6	CASSRAGQGKRNQPQHF	TGTGCCAGCAGTCGAGCCGGACAGGGAAAAAGGAATCAGCCCCAGCATTTT
TRBD1	NA	TRBJ1-4	TRBV28	CASRPGGEKLFF	TGTGCCAGCAGGCCAGGGGGTGAAAAACTGTTTTTT
TRBD1	NA	TRBJ2-2	TRBV11-3	CASSTGGGTGELFF	TGTGCCAGCAGCACAGGGGGCGGTACCGGGGAGCTGTTTTTT
NA	few	TRBJ2-5	TRBV2	CASSEQGGRETQYF	TGTGCCAGCAGTGAACAAGGGGGTAGAGAGACCCAGTACTTC
TRBD1	NA	TRBJ2-7	TRBV9	CASSVTGTGLEQYF	TGTGCCAGCAGCGTAACCGGGACAGGGCTCGAGCAGTACTTC
TRBD1	NA	TRBJ1-5	TRBV19	CASSIGTGGAHQPQHF	TGTGCCAGTAGTATAGGGACAGGGGGAGCTCATCAGCCCCAGCATTTT
TRBD1	NA	TRBJ2-3	TRBV27	CASGIQGALYTQYF	TGTGCCAGCGGAATCCAGGGGGCCCTATATACGCAGTATTTT
NA	NA	TRBJ1-4	TRBV7-9	CASSPDSYNEKLFF	TGTGCCAGCAGCCCCGACAGTTATAATGAAAAACTGTTTTTT
TRBD2	NA	TRBJ2-1	TRBV27	CASSSGTPSGGANEQFF	TGTGCCAGCAGTTCGGGGACCCCTAGCGGGGGGGCCAATGAGCAGTTCTTC
NA	once	TRBJ1-5	TRBV30	CAWSANSNQPQHF	TGTGCCTGGAGTGCTAATAGCAATCAGCCCCAGCATTTT
TRBD1	NA	TRBJ1-4	TRBV3-1/TRBV3-2	CASTRDRGATNEKLFF	TGTGCCAGCACCCGGGACAGGGGTGCAACTAATGAAAAACTGTTTTTT
TRBD1	NA	TRBJ2-1	TRBV5-1	CASSQGAASYNEQFF	TGCGCCAGCAGCCAGGGGGCGGCATCCTACAATGAGCAGTTCTTC